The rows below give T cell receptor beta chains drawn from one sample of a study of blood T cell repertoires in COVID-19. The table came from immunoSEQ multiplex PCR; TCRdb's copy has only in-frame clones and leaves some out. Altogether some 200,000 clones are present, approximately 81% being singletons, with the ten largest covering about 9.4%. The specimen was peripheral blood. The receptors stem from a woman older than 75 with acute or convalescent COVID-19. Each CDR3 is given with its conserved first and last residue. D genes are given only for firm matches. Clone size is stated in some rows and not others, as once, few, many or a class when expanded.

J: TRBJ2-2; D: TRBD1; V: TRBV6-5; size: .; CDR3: CASTPTGVNTGELFF; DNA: TGTGCCAGCACTCCAACAGGGGTGAACACCGGGGAGCTGTTTTTT
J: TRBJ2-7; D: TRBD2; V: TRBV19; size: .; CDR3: CASSSVIAGGPYEQYF; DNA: TGTGCCAGTAGTAGCGTCATAGCGGGGGGCCCCTACGAGCAGTACTTC
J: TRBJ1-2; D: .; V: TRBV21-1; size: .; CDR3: CASSNAGRGGYTF; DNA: TGTGCCAGCAGCAATGCAGGGCGGGGAGGCTACACCTTC
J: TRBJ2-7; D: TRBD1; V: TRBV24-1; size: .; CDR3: CATSDPGTGSYEQYF; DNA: TGTGCCACCAGTGACCCCGGGACAGGGTCCTACGAGCAGTACTTC
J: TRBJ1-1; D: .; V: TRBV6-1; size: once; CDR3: CASSEAGKDSYTEAFF; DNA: TGTGCCAGCAGTGAAGCCGGCAAGGACAGTTACACTGAAGCTTTCTTT
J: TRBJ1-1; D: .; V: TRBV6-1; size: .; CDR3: CASSEKVRRNTEAFF; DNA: TGTGCCAGCAGTGAAAAAGTACGTAGGAACACTGAAGCTTTCTTT
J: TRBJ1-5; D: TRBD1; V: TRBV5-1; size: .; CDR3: CASSPFTGDNQPQHF; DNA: TGCGCCAGCAGCCCCTTTACAGGGGACAATCAGCCCCAGCATTTT
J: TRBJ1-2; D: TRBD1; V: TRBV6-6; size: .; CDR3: CASSYEPTGTGNGYTF; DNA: TGTGCCAGCAGTTATGAGCCAACCGGGACAGGGAATGGCTACACCTTC
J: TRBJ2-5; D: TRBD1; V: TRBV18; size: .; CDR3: CASSPGQDQETQYF; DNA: TGTGCCAGCTCACCCGGACAGGACCAAGAGACCCAGTACTTC
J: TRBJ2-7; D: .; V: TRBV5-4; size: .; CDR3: CASSMDSSLPYEQYF; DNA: TGTGCCAGCAGCATGGACAGTTCCCTTCCCTACGAGCAGTACTTC
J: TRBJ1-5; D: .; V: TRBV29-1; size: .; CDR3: CSVGDSNQPQHF; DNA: TGCAGCGTTGGCGATAGCAATCAGCCCCAGCATTTT
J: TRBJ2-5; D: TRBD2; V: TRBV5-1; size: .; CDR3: CASFGGSGTPLTSQETQYF; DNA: TGCGCCAGCTTTGGGGGTAGCGGGACGCCATTAACGAGCCAAGAGACCCAGTACTTC
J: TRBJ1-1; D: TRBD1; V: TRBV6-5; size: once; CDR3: CASRLTGSVTEAFF; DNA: TGTGCCAGCAGACTGACAGGGAGCGTTACTGAAGCTTTCTTT
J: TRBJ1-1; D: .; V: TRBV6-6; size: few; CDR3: CASSYLNTEAFF; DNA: TGTGCCAGCAGTTACCTCAACACTGAAGCTTTCTTT
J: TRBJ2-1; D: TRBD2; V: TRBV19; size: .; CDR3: CASSIVASGKNEQFF; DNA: TGTGCCAGTAGTATAGTGGCTAGCGGGAAGAATGAGCAGTTCTTC
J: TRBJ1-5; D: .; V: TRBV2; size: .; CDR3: CASSDGNRGNQPQHF; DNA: TGTGCCAGCAGTGACGGGAACAGGGGCAATCAGCCCCAGCATTTT
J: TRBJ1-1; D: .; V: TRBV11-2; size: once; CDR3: CASSLDQVKAFF; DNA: TGTGCCAGCAGCTTAGATCAGGTAAAAGCTTTCTTT
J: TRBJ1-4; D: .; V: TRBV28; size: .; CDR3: CASRVLEKLFF; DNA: TGTGCCAGTAGAGTTTTGGAAAAACTGTTTTTT
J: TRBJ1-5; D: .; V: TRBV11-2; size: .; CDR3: CASSTNRDSNQPQHF; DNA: TGTGCCAGCAGTACGAACAGGGATAGCAATCAGCCCCAGCATTTT
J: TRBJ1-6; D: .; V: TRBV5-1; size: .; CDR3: CASSLIQISPGNSPLHF; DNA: TGCGCCAGCAGCCTCATTCAGATTTCTCCGGGGAATTCACCCCTCCACTTT
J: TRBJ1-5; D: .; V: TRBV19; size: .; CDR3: CASSIPGSRNQPQHF; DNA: TGTGCCAGTAGTATTCCAGGGTCTCGCAATCAGCCCCAGCATTTT
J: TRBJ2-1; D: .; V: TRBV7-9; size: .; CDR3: CASSLPIGHSSYNEQFF; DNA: TGTGCCAGCAGCTTACCAATCGGACACAGCTCCTACAATGAGCAGTTCTTC
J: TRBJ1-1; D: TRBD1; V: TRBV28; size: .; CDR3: CASSLPGQLNTEAFF; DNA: TGTGCCAGCAGTTTACCGGGACAGCTGAACACTGAAGCTTTCTTT
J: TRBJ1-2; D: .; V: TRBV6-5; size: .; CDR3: CASSYGRNYGYTF; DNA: TGTGCCAGCAGTTACGGCAGAAACTATGGCTACACCTTC
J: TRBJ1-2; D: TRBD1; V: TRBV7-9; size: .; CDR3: CASSPWGTGKNGYTF; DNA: TGTGCCAGCAGCCCTTGGGGGACAGGGAAAAATGGCTACACCTTC
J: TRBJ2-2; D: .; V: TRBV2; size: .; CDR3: CASSASGGANTGELFF; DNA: TGTGCCAGCAGCGCCTCGGGGGGCGCGAACACCGGGGAGCTGTTTTTT
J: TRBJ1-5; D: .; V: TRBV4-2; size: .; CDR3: CASSSEATDPNQPQHF; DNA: TGTGCCAGCAGTTCTGAGGCGACGGATCCCAATCAGCCCCAGCATTTT
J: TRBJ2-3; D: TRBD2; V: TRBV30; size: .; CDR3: CAWSALNGLAGGDTQYF; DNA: TGTGCCTGGAGTGCTCTCAACGGACTAGCGGGAGGAGATACGCAGTATTTT
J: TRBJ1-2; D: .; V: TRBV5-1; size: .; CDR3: CASSPGPGGYYGYTF; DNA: TGCGCCAGCAGCCCCGGCCCGGGAGGGTACTATGGCTACACCTTC
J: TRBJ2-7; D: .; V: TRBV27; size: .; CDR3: CASSLAHMAYEQYF; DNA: TGTGCCAGCAGTTTGGCCCATATGGCCTACGAGCAGTACTTC
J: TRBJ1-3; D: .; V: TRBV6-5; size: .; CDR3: CASSSPEREANTIYF; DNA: TGTGCCAGCAGTTCCCCGGAGAGGGAGGCGAACACCATATATTTT
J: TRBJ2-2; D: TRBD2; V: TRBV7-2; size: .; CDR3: CASSLAWLAGTRAGELFF; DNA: TGTGCCAGCAGCTTAGCTTGGCTAGCGGGTACGAGGGCCGGGGAGCTGTTTTTT
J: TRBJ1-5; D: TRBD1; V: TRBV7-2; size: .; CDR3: CASSFGQGAYSNQPQHF; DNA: TGTGCCAGCAGCTTCGGACAGGGCGCATATAGCAATCAGCCCCAGCATTTT
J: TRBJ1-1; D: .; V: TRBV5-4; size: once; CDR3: CASSLGPLNTEAFF; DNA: TGTGCCAGCAGCTTGGGGCCATTGAACACTGAAGCTTTCTTT
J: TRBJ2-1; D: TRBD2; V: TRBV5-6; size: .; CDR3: CASSGGLAGGPLSYNEQFF; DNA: TGTGCCAGCAGCGGTGGACTAGCGGGGGGCCCCCTCTCCTACAATGAGCAGTTCTTC
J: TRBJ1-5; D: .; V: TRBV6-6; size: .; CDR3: CASSWGSSNQPQHF; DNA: TGTGCCAGCAGTTGGGGCAGTAGCAATCAGCCCCAGCATTTT
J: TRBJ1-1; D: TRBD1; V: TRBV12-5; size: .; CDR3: CASAPGVGTANTEAFF; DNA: TGTGCTAGTGCCCCAGGGGTGGGGACAGCGAACACTGAAGCTTTCTTT
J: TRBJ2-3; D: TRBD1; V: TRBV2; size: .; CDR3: CASNKGALTDTQYF; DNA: TGTGCCAGCAACAAGGGGGCGCTCACAGATACGCAGTATTTT
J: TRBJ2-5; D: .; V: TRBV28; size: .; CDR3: CASSEEGARAETQYF; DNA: TGTGCCAGCAGTGAGGAGGGGGCTAGGGCGGAGACCCAGTACTTC
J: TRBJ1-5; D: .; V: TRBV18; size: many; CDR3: CASSPAHRQGNQPQHF; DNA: TGTGCCAGCTCACCAGCCCATCGACAGGGCAATCAGCCCCAGCATTTT
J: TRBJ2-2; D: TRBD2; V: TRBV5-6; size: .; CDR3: CASSYGLAALNTGELFF; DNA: TGTGCCAGCAGCTACGGACTAGCGGCCCTTAACACCGGGGAGCTGTTTTTT
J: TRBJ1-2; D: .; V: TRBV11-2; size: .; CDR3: CASTVNLGRGYGYTF; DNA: TGTGCCAGCACCGTAAACCTGGGCAGGGGCTATGGCTACACCTTC
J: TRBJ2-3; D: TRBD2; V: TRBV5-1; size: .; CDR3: CASSTTSDLTDTQYF; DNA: TGCGCCAGCAGCACGACTAGCGATCTCACAGATACGCAGTATTTT
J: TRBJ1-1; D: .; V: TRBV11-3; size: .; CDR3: CASSTTAQGTEAFF; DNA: TGTGCCAGCAGCACCACAGCCCAGGGGACTGAAGCTTTCTTT
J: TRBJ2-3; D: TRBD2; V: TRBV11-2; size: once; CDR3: CASSLWAGAVDTQYF; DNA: TGTGCCAGCAGCTTATGGGCGGGAGCGGTAGATACGCAGTATTTT
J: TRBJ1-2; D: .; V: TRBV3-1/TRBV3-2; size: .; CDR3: CASSQEAVLFGYTF; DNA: TGTGCCAGCAGCCAAGAGGCAGTTTTATTTGGCTACACCTTC
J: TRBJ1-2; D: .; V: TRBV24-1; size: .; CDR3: CATSDSSGTIGGYTF; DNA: TGTGCCACCAGTGATTCATCCGGGACAATTGGCGGCTACACCTTC
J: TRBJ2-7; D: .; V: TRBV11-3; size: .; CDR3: CASSRFTYEQYF; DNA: TGTGCCAGCAGCCGTTTTACCTACGAGCAGTACTTC
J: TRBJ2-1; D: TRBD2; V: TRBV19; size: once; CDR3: CASRGGTVSSYNEQFF; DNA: TGTGCCAGTAGGGGAGGGACCGTGAGCTCCTACAATGAGCAGTTCTTC
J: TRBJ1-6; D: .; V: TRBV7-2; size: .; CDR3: CASSNQGGNNSPLHF; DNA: TGTGCCAGCAGCAATCAAGGCGGTAATAATTCACCCCTCCACTTT
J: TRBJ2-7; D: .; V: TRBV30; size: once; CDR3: CAWSKQGDEQYF; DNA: TGTGCCTGGAGTAAACAGGGTGACGAGCAGTACTTC
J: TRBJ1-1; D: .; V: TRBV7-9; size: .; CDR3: CASSLITGHNIRAFF; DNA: TGTGCCAGCAGCTTAATAACAGGGCACAACATTCGAGCTTTCTTT
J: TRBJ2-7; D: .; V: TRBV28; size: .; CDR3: CASSLWGGTGITYEQYF; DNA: TGTGCCAGCAGTTTATGGGGCGGTACCGGGATAACCTACGAGCAGTACTTC
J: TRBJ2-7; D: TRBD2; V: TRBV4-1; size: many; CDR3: CASSQGLAGQGIQYF; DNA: TGCGCCAGCAGCCAGGGACTAGCGGGCCAAGGGATTCAGTACTTC
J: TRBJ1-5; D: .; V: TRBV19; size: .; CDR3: CASTKSQGIGQPQHF; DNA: TGTGCCAGTACCAAATCGCAGGGTATTGGTCAGCCCCAGCATTTT
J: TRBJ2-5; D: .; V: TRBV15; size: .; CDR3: CATSRDGGLSQETQYF; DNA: TGTGCCACCAGCAGAGATGGCGGACTAAGCCAAGAGACCCAGTACTTC
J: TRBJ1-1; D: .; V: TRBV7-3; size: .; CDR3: CASSPLSNTEAFF; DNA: TGTGCCAGCAGCCCCCTCTCGAACACTGAAGCTTTCTTT
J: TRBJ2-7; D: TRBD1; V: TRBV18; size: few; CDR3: CASSRTGHSYEQYF; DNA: TGTGCCAGCTCAAGGACAGGCCACTCCTACGAGCAGTACTTC